This T cell receptor beta chain is from a study of OX40 agonist ivuxolimab in advanced cancers. For the study at large: While on treatment, patients had intravenous ivuxolimab at 0.01 to 10 mg/kg every 2 weeks.

Overall study findings and caveats: Patients who responded partially at 0.1-3.0 mg/kg showed clonal expansion ranking among the lowest.

Systemic immunosuppression or autoimmune disease history was grounds to exclude patients. Sampled blood was obtained at baseline, cycle 4 day 1, and cycle 7 day 1. The assay was immunoSEQ multiplex PCR, and TCRdb's table has in-frame clones only and misses some. The sample gives about 61,000 clones, over 80% of which show up once; approximately 23% is in the top ten. Trimming took 5 bases from V and 4 from J, leaving 15 bases between them. This CDR3 contains 14 residues. The germline V gene has CDR1 SGHRS and CDR2 YFSETQ. On this clone: The target antigen is unknown.

The rearrangement uses TRBV5-1 and TRBJ2-5; D possibly corresponds to TRBD1 (6 bases). Sample: CD4+ or CD8+ T cells sorted from blood, taken in a trial of the OX40 agonist ivuxolimab. The TCR comes from an adult with an advanced solid tumor such as melanoma, head and neck, liver or kidney cancer. CDR3: CASSQQGPGETQYF. CDR3 DNA: TGCGCCAGCAGTCAACAGGGCCCTGGAGAGACCCAGTACTTC.